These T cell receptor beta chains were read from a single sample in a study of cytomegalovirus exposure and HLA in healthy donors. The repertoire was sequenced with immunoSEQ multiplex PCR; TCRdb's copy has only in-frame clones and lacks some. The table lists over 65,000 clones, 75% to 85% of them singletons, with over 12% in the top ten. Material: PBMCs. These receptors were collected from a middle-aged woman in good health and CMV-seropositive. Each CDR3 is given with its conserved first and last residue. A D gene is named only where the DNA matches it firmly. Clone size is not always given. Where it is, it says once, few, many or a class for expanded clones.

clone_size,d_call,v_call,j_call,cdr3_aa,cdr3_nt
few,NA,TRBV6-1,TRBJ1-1,CASSQQGATEAFF,TGTGCCAGCAGCCAACAGGGTGCCACTGAAGCTTTCTTT
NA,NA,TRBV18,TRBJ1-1,CASSPQGTEAFF,TGTGCCAGCTCACCACAGGGGACTGAAGCTTTCTTT
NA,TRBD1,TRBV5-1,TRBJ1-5,CASSRDSDQPQHF,TGCGCCAGCAGCCGGGACAGCGATCAGCCCCAGCATTTT
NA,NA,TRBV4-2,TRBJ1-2,CATRGEYLYGYTF,TGTGCCACCCGCGGGGAGTACCTCTATGGCTACACCTTC
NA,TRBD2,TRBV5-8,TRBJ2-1,CASSPVVAGPYNEQFF,TGTGCCAGCAGCCCCGTTGTAGCGGGTCCCTACAATGAGCAGTTCTTC
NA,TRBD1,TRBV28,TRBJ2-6,CASNDPGQLISGANVLTF,TGTGCCAGCAACGACCCGGGACAGCTGATCTCTGGGGCCAACGTCCTGACTTTC
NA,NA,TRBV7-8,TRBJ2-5,CASSLARQGLQETQYF,TGTGCCAGCAGCTTAGCGAGGCAGGGCCTCCAAGAGACCCAGTACTTC
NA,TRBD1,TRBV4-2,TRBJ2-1,CASSPTGTGGYNEQFF,TGTGCCAGCAGCCCGACCGGGACAGGAGGCTACAATGAGCAGTTCTTC
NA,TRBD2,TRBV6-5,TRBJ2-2,CASSYWTSGRTGELFF,TGTGCCAGCAGTTATTGGACTAGCGGGAGAACCGGGGAGCTGTTTTTT
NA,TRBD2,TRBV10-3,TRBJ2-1,CAIRLAGGNTNEQFF,TGTGCCATCCGACTAGCGGGAGGGAATACCAATGAGCAGTTCTTC
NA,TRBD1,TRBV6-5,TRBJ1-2,CASSTGAPYGYTF,TGTGCCAGCAGTACAGGGGCACCCTATGGCTACACCTTC
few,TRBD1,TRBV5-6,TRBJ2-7,CASSLVDRAYEQYF,TGTGCCAGCAGCTTGGTGGACAGGGCCTACGAGCAGTACTTC
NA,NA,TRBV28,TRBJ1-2,CASSLTGNYGYTF,TGTGCCAGCAGTTTAACAGGAAATTATGGCTACACCTTC
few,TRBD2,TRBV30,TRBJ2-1,CALMREGTEQFF,TGTGCCTTGATGCGGGAGGGGACTGAGCAGTTCTTC
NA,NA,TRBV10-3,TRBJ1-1,CAISESAGEGNTEAFF,TGTGCCATCAGTGAGTCGGCGGGGGAAGGGAACACTGAAGCTTTCTTT
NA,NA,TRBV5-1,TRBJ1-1,CASSLTGVNTEAFF,TGCGCCAGCAGCTTAACGGGGGTGAACACTGAAGCTTTCTTT
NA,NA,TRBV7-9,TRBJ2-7,CASSLGGANSYEQYF,TGTGCCAGCAGCTTAGGCGGGGCAAACAGCTACGAGCAGTACTTC
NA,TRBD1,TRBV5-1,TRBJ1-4,CASSLQGVYEKLFF,TGTGCCAGCAGCCTACAGGGGGTATATGAAAAACTGTTTTTT
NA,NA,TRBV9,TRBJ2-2,CASSVDQGPSGELFF,TGTGCCAGCAGCGTAGATCAGGGCCCGTCGGGGGAGCTGTTTTTT
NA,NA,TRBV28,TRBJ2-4,CASRQENIQYF,TGTGCCAGCAGGCAGGAAAACATTCAGTACTTC
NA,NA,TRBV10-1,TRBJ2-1,CASSESGGAFDEQFF,TGCGCCAGCAGTGAGTCGGGGGGTGCATTCGATGAGCAGTTCTTC
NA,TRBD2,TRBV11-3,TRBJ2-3,CASSPGLAGLDTQYF,TGTGCCAGCAGCCCGGGACTAGCGGGGTTGGATACGCAGTATTTT
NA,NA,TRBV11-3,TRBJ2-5,CASSPARGETQYF,TGTGCCAGCAGCCCTGCTAGGGGGGAGACCCAGTACTTC
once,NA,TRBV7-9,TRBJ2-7,CASSLNRDEQYF,TGTGCCAGCAGCTTAAACAGGGACGAGCAGTACTTC
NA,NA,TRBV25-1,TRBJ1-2,CASSPPSQGNYGYTF,TGTGCCAGCAGTCCCCCCTCGCAGGGGAACTATGGCTACACCTTC
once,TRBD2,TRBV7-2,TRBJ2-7,CASSLAAGAVGYEQYF,TGTGCCAGCAGCTTAGCAGCGGGAGCGGTCGGATACGAGCAGTACTTC
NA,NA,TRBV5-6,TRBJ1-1,CASSLSGVTRAEAFF,TGTGCCAGCAGCTTGTCAGGGGTAACTAGGGCTGAAGCTTTCTTT
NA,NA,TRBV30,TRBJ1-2,CAWSVAGSRGYTF,TGTGCCTGGAGTGTCGCGGGGAGTCGTGGCTACACCTTC
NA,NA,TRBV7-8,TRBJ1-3,CASSRDSTGNTIYF,TGTGCCAGCAGCCGAGACAGTACTGGAAACACCATATATTTT
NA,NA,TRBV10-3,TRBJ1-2,CAISDNHLGRDPNYGYTF,TGTGCCATCAGCGACAACCACCTAGGCAGGGATCCTAACTATGGCTACACCTTC
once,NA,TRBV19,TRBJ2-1,CASSIPPLTYNEQFF,TGTGCCAGTAGTATTCCTCCACTAACCTACAATGAGCAGTTCTTC
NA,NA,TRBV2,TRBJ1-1,CASTLVQGAFF,TGTGCCAGCACCCTCGTACAGGGAGCTTTCTTT
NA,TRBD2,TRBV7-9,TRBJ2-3,CASSSTSGGFTDTQYF,TGTGCCAGCAGCTCAACTAGCGGGGGGTTCACAGATACGCAGTATTTT
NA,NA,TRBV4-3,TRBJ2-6,CASSINSPSGANVLTF,TGCGCCAGCAGCATAAATTCCCCCAGTGGGGCCAACGTCCTGACTTTC
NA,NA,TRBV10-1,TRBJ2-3,CASSEVGGLGDTQYF,TGCGCCAGCAGTGAGGTTGGCGGACTGGGAGATACGCAGTATTTT
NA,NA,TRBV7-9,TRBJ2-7,CSSSYSGYEQYF,TGTTCCAGCAGCTATTCGGGCTACGAGCAGTACTTC
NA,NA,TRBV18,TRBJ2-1,CASSAQGVDEQFF,TGTGCCAGCTCTGCACAAGGGGTTGATGAGCAGTTCTTC
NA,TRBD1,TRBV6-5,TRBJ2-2,CASSEQGAITGELFF,TGTGCCAGCAGCGAACAGGGGGCGATAACCGGGGAGCTGTTTTTT
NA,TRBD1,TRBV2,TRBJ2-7,CASTQGQGPTYEQYF,TGTGCCAGCACCCAGGGACAGGGGCCAACCTACGAGCAGTACTTC
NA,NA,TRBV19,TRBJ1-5,CASSIVPGSNQPQHF,TGTGCCAGTAGTATAGTACCGGGTAGCAATCAGCCCCAGCATTTT
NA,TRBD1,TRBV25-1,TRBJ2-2,CASSEWTGGDTGELFF,TGTGCCAGCAGTGAATGGACAGGGGGCGACACCGGGGAGCTGTTTTTT
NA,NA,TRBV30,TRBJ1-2,CAWSPRIYGYTF,TGTGCCTGGAGTCCGCGGATCTATGGCTACACCTTC
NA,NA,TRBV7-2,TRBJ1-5,CASSSPKGEPQHF,TGTGCCAGCAGCTCCCCTAAGGGGGAGCCCCAGCATTTT
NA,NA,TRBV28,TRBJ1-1,CASSSGGDVMGAFF,TGTGCCAGCAGTTCAGGCGGGGACGTGATGGGAGCTTTCTTT
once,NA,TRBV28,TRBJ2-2,CASSSNGGGNTGELFF,TGTGCCAGCAGTTCCAATGGAGGGGGCAACACCGGGGAGCTGTTTTTT
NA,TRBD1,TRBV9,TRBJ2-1,CASSLEGDREDEQFF,TGTGCCAGCAGTCTAGAGGGGGACAGGGAAGATGAGCAGTTCTTC
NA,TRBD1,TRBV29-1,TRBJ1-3,CSVSDRGNTIYF,TGCAGCGTCTCGGACAGGGGAAACACCATATATTTT
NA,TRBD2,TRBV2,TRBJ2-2,CASSTSENTGELFF,TGTGCCAGCAGTACTAGCGAGAACACCGGGGAGCTGTTTTTT
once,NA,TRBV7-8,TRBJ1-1,CASSLAGTVRNTEAFF,TGTGCCAGCAGCTTAGCAGGCACAGTGAGAAACACTGAAGCTTTCTTT
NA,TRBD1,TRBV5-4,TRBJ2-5,CASSQRTTGGQETQYF,TGTGCCAGCAGCCAGAGAACCACAGGGGGCCAAGAGACCCAGTACTTC
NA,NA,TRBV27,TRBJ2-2,CASSLSGENTGELFF,TGTGCCAGCAGTTTATCGGGAGAAAACACCGGGGAGCTGTTTTTT